Here is one TCR beta chain with its context. Assay: immunoSEQ multiplex PCR; the TCRdb copy retains only in-frame clones and omits some. The table records roughly 640,000 clones, 74% of them present only once. These data are taken from a study of shared clonotypes between healthy human individuals. CDR1 and CDR2 from the germline V gene are SGHTA and FQGNSA. The CDR3 runs 16 residues. V lost 5 bases and J lost 5, with 20 bases in between. Researchers partitioned CD4+ cells into CD45RA+ naive and CD45RA-negative memory subsets. This TCR derives from a woman in her twenties or thirties in good health. Sequenced material: memory CD4+ T cells sorted from blood. Specified subset: CD45RA-negative fraction. The V and J genes are TRBV7-2 and TRBJ2-3; tentative D call: TRBD1 (6 bases). The DNA for the CDR3 is TGTGCCAGCAGCCAGCGTGCAGGGACAACTTTAGATACGCAGTATTTT. Translation: CASSQRAGTTLDTQYF.